Listed below are T cell receptor beta chains from one sample, sequenced in a study of beta chain features in type 1 diabetes. The assay was immunoSEQ multiplex PCR, and TCRdb's table has in-frame clones only and misses some. The sample yields about 150,000 clones, approximately 10% seen once. Material: central memory CD4+ T cells from blood. Source of these receptors: a young man in good health. Both conserved end residues are part of each CDR3. Each record gives: V gene, clone size, D gene, J gene, CDR3 DNA, CDR3 protein. D genes are given only for firm matches. The listing skips clone size in some rows; elsewhere it reads once, few, many or a size class.

v_gene: TRBV29-1; abundance: few; d_gene: -; j_gene: TRBJ2-7; CDR3nt: TGCAGCGTTGAGGGGGACGGGTCCTACGAGCAGTACTTC; CDR3aa: CSVEGDGSYEQYF
v_gene: TRBV28; abundance: few; d_gene: TRBD1; j_gene: TRBJ2-1; CDR3nt: TGTGCCAGCAGTACCTACGGGACAGGGGGGTACAATGAGCAGTTCTTC; CDR3aa: CASSTYGTGGYNEQFF
v_gene: TRBV6-5; abundance: few; d_gene: TRBD2; j_gene: TRBJ2-3; CDR3nt: TGTGCCAGTCGGGAGGGTAGCACAGATACGCAGTATTTT; CDR3aa: CASREGSTDTQYF
v_gene: TRBV21-1; abundance: few; d_gene: -; j_gene: TRBJ2-7; CDR3nt: TGTGCCAGCAGCAAAGACTACGAGCAGTACTTC; CDR3aa: CASSKDYEQYF
v_gene: TRBV6-6; abundance: -; d_gene: -; j_gene: TRBJ2-1; CDR3nt: TGTGCCACCGCCGACCCCTACAATGAGCAGTTCTTC; CDR3aa: CATADPYNEQFF
v_gene: TRBV14; abundance: few; d_gene: -; j_gene: TRBJ2-7; CDR3nt: TGTGCCAGCAGCCTCCGGGACATCGTGGGCGAGCAGTACTTC; CDR3aa: CASSLRDIVGEQYF
v_gene: TRBV10-3; abundance: -; d_gene: TRBD1; j_gene: TRBJ2-1; CDR3nt: TGTGCCATCATGGGACAGGGGGGCTACAATGAGCAGTTCTTC; CDR3aa: CAIMGQGGYNEQFF
v_gene: TRBV7-9; abundance: -; d_gene: TRBD1; j_gene: TRBJ1-1; CDR3nt: TGTGCCAGCACCACGACAGGGGTGAACACTGAAGCTTTCTTT; CDR3aa: CASTTTGVNTEAFF
v_gene: TRBV5-1; abundance: few; d_gene: -; j_gene: TRBJ2-6; CDR3nt: TGCGCCAGCAACTTGGGGAACTCTGGGGCCAACGTCCTGACTTTC; CDR3aa: CASNLGNSGANVLTF
v_gene: TRBV9; abundance: -; d_gene: TRBD1; j_gene: TRBJ2-1; CDR3nt: TGTGCCAGCAGCCCTCGGACAGGGCTAAATGAGCAGTTCTTC; CDR3aa: CASSPRTGLNEQFF
v_gene: TRBV29-1; abundance: -; d_gene: -; j_gene: TRBJ1-1; CDR3nt: TGCAGCGTTGACGGGGCGGCTTTCTTT; CDR3aa: CSVDGAAFF
v_gene: TRBV29-1; abundance: few; d_gene: -; j_gene: TRBJ1-1; CDR3nt: TGCAGCGTGACTAAGGGGGTAAGCAACACTGAAGCTTTCTTT; CDR3aa: CSVTKGVSNTEAFF
v_gene: TRBV7-2; abundance: -; d_gene: TRBD2; j_gene: TRBJ2-5; CDR3nt: TGTGCCAGCAGCCGGGGGACTAGCGGTTCAAAAGAGACCCAGTACTTC; CDR3aa: CASSRGTSGSKETQYF
v_gene: TRBV15; abundance: many; d_gene: -; j_gene: TRBJ2-7; CDR3nt: TGTGCCACCAGCAGAGATAGGCACGGGACCTACGAGCAGTACTTC; CDR3aa: CATSRDRHGTYEQYF
v_gene: TRBV29-1; abundance: -; d_gene: TRBD1; j_gene: TRBJ2-3; CDR3nt: TGCAGCGGGGACAGTACAGATACGCAGTATTTT; CDR3aa: CSGDSTDTQYF
v_gene: TRBV7-9; abundance: many; d_gene: -; j_gene: TRBJ1-6; CDR3nt: TGTGCCAGCAGCTTAGACAGTGCTAGTTCACCCCTCCACTTT; CDR3aa: CASSLDSASSPLHF
v_gene: TRBV11-3; abundance: -; d_gene: -; j_gene: TRBJ2-7; CDR3nt: TGTGCCAGCAGCTCGAGAGGCTACGAGCAGTACTTC; CDR3aa: CASSSRGYEQYF
v_gene: TRBV29-1; abundance: few; d_gene: -; j_gene: TRBJ1-3; CDR3nt: TGCAGCGTTGTTTCCGGGTCTGGAAACACCATATATTTT; CDR3aa: CSVVSGSGNTIYF
v_gene: TRBV5-5; abundance: -; d_gene: -; j_gene: TRBJ2-5; CDR3nt: TGTGCCAGCAGCTTGGACAGTTTCGGGACCCAGTACTTC; CDR3aa: CASSLDSFGTQYF
v_gene: TRBV2; abundance: few; d_gene: TRBD1; j_gene: TRBJ1-2; CDR3nt: TGTGCCACCGGACAGGGGGCCTATGGCTACACCTTC; CDR3aa: CATGQGAYGYTF
v_gene: TRBV5-4; abundance: few; d_gene: -; j_gene: TRBJ2-1; CDR3nt: TGTGCCAGCAGCTTGGTGTTAGAAAGGAATGAGCAGTTCTTC; CDR3aa: CASSLVLERNEQFF
v_gene: TRBV9; abundance: -; d_gene: TRBD1; j_gene: TRBJ1-3; CDR3nt: TGTGCCAGCAGTAGACAGGGGGGTGGTGGAAACACCATATATTTT; CDR3aa: CASSRQGGGGNTIYF
v_gene: TRBV18; abundance: -; d_gene: -; j_gene: TRBJ2-5; CDR3nt: TGTGCCAGCTCACCCCTCTCTAGGGATGAGACCCAGTACTTC; CDR3aa: CASSPLSRDETQYF
v_gene: TRBV7-3; abundance: few; d_gene: -; j_gene: TRBJ2-7; CDR3nt: TGTGCCAGCAGCTTTACCTCAGGCGTCTACGAGCAGTACTTC; CDR3aa: CASSFTSGVYEQYF
v_gene: TRBV28; abundance: -; d_gene: -; j_gene: TRBJ2-5; CDR3nt: TGTGCCAGCAGGTGGGCTAGCTTAGAGACCCAGTACTTC; CDR3aa: CASRWASLETQYF
v_gene: TRBV7-9; abundance: few; d_gene: -; j_gene: TRBJ2-3; CDR3nt: TGTGCCAGCAGCTTATCTTTATACGATACGCAGTATTTT; CDR3aa: CASSLSLYDTQYF
v_gene: TRBV7-2; abundance: -; d_gene: TRBD1; j_gene: TRBJ1-5; CDR3nt: TGTGCCAGCACCGAGGGACAGGCTTATCAGCCCCAGCATTTT; CDR3aa: CASTEGQAYQPQHF
v_gene: TRBV7-6; abundance: -; d_gene: -; j_gene: TRBJ2-5; CDR3nt: TGTGCCAGCAGCCAAGGAGAGGGAAAGACCCAGTACTTC; CDR3aa: CASSQGEGKTQYF
v_gene: TRBV28; abundance: -; d_gene: TRBD1; j_gene: TRBJ2-3; CDR3nt: TGTGCCAGCAGTTCCCCGGGACAGGGCACAGATACGCAGTATTTT; CDR3aa: CASSSPGQGTDTQYF